These 23 T cell receptor beta chains were all obtained from the same sample, sequenced in a study of regulatory T cells in long-lasting Graves disease. iRepertoire HTBI primers and Arm-PCR of CDR3 regions built TCR beta libraries. From the multiplex PCR reads, TCRdb called clonotypes with MiXCR, one entry per CDR3 protein. The data contain fewer than 350,000 distinct CDR3 sequences, more than 15% of them singletons. Time point defined: newly diagnosed GD, antithyroid drugs for less than 3 months. PBMCs provided the RNA from which the TCR library was made. Material: peripheral blood mononuclear cells (PBMCs), obtained at new diagnosis, from a patient treated with antithyroid drugs. The receptors were gathered from a female donor with Graves disease.

The V call is TRBV2, the J call TRBJ2-1; D gene uncertain. Germline CDR1 and CDR2: SNHLY and FYNNEI. V lost 3 bases and J 8 bases, leaving 11 bases between the germline ends. The CDR3 runs to 13 residues. The CDR3 coding sequence is TGTGCCAGCAGTGAGGCGAGTTGGGATGAGCAGTTCTTC. This encodes CASSEASWDEQFF. Complete variable domain (other parts from reference TRBV2 and TRBJ2-1): EPEVTQTPSHQVTQMGQEVILRCVPISNHLYFYWYRQILGQKVEFLVSFYNNEISEKSEIFDDQFSVERPDGSNFTLKIRSTKLEDSAMYFCASSEASWDEQFFGPGTRLTVL.

The chain links TRBV28 to TRBJ1-5; no firm D call. The CDR3 loop spans 17 amino acids. Germline CDR1 reads MDHEN; CDR2 reads SYDVKM. Trimming left V 6 bases short and J 1 base short, with 19 bases between. The DNA of the CDR3 is TGTGCCAGCAGAACCTGGACGGGGAGCCCAAGCAATCAGCCCCAGCATTTT. It specifies CASRTWTGSPSNQPQHF. The full variable domain, completed using reference TRBV28 and TRBJ1-5, is DVKVTQSSRYLVKRTGEKVFLECVQDMDHENMFWYRQDPGLGLRLIYFSYDVKMKEKGDIPEGYSVSREKKERFSLILESASTNQTSMYLCASRTWTGSPSNQPQHFGDGTRLSIL.

This clonotype appeared many times. The V gene is TRBV7-2, the J gene TRBJ2-7, with D possibly being TRBD2 (5 bases). V was pared by 6 bases and J by 7 bases, with 10 bases between. The CDR3 is 11 amino acids. CDR1 and CDR2 (germline): SGHTA, FQGNSA. CDR3 protein: CASSLRGEQYF. The CDR3 nucleotides read TGTGCCAGCAGTTTACGCGGGGAGCAGTACTTC.

The table lists this clonotype with a few counts. The rearrangement uses TRBV3-1 and TRBJ2-1; a possible D gene is TRBD2 (6 bases). The germline V gene encodes CDR1 LGHDT and CDR2 YNNKEL (reference sequence). The CDR3 length is 16 residues. V dropped 5 bases and J dropped 9 bases, with 23 bases sitting between them. CDR3 sequence (DNA): TGTGCCAGCAGCACCACCGCGGGATCCTTTTCAGGTGAGCAGTTCTTC. The encoded protein is CASSTTAGSFSGEQFF.

The chain employs TRBV13 and TRBJ2-3, with D possibly being TRBD2 (5 bases). V shed 1 base and J shed 2 bases, with 10 bases lying between them. Germline lookup yields CDR1 PRHDT and CDR2 FYEKMQ (reference sequence). This CDR3 comprises 15 residues. The CDR3 spells CASSLDRRVTDTQYF. The CDR3 DNA is TGTGCCAGCAGCTTAGATCGGCGGGTCACAGATACGCAGTATTTT.

Comment on this clonotype: A much larger clone differs by one base, so this may be a read error. This chain uses TRBV24-1 with TRBJ2-2; TRBD2 agrees at 7 bases. The junction had 13 bases not matched to a gene; V was cut back by 11 bases and J by 5 bases. CDR1 and CDR2 from the germline V gene are KGHDR and SFDVKD. The CDR3 covers 15 residues. CDR3 sequence: CAIEPGTKFTGELFF. The DNA for the CDR3 is TGTGCCATCGAACCGGGGACTAAATTTACCGGGGAGCTGTTTTTT.

The V and J genes are TRBV28 and TRBJ2-2; 7 bases align to TRBD1. The CDR3 has 15 amino acids. CDR1 is MDHEN and CDR2 is SYDVKM in the germline V gene. With 8 bases clipped from V and 5 bases from J, the junction kept 11 bases outside the gene matches. Here the CDR3 DNA reads TGTGCCAGCCTTAATCGACAGGGATTGACCGGGGAGCTGTTTTTT. Residues: CASLNRQGLTGELFF.

This clonotype was counted ten times or more. The rearrangement uses TRBV13 and TRBJ1-2, with 12 nucleotides matching TRBD1. Germline trimming cut 6 bases from V and 7 bases from J; bases unmatched to any gene: 3. The CDR3 runs 13 residues. Germline-derived CDR1 and CDR2 are PRHDT and FYEKMQ (reference sequence). The CDR3 bases are TGTGCCAGCAGGGGACAGGGGGCGTCTGGCTACACCTTC. It is translated as CASRGQGASGYTF. The variable domain in full, completed from reference TRBV13 and TRBJ1-2, reads AAGVIQSPRHLIKEKRETATLKCYPIPRHDTVYWYQQGPGQDPQFLISFYEKMQSDKGSIPDRFSAQQFSDYHSELNMSSLELGDSALYFCASRGQGASGYTFGSGTRLTVV.

This clonotype was detected ten times or more. The gene calls are TRBV2 and TRBJ2-7; D might be TRBD1 (6 bases). Trimming removed 3 bases from V and 4 bases from J, with 16 bases in between. The length of the CDR3 is 15 residues. Looked up from germline, CDR1 is SNHLY and CDR2 is FYNNEI. CDR3 protein: CASSELQGPGYEQYF. As DNA, the CDR3 is TGTGCCAGCAGTGAGTTACAGGGCCCAGGGTACGAGCAGTACTTC.

This clonotype was seen a single time. The genes are TRBV30 and TRBJ2-7; 11 bases agree with TRBD2. CDR3 size: 13 residues. CDR1 GTSNPN and CDR2 SVGIG come from the germline V gene (reference sequence). Trimming removed 1 base from V and 7 bases from J; junction bases left unmatched: 3. The CDR3 is CAWSAGTSGEQYF. The CDR3 nucleotides are TGTGCCTGGAGTGCCGGGACTAGCGGTGAGCAGTACTTC.

The rearrangement links TRBV7-2 to TRBJ2-2; D not resolved. The CDR3 extends over 13 amino acids. Germline CDR1 SGHTA, CDR2 FQGNSA. Trimming left V 1 base short and J 6 bases short, with 6 bases between. CDR3 loop: CASSLESAGELFF. The CDR3, as DNA: TGTGCCAGCAGCTTAGAATCGGCCGGGGAGCTGTTTTTT.

This rearrangement joins TRBV9 to TRBJ1-1; no firm D call. This CDR3 is built from 15 residues. Trimming pared 0 bases from V and 5 bases from J, leaving 14 bases between. The V gene's germline CDR1 is SGDLS and CDR2 YYNGEE. CDR3 nucleotides: TGTGCCAGCAGCGTAGTAGAGGGCGCGGGGACTGAAGCTTTCTTT. Amino acid sequence: CASSVVEGAGTEAFF.

Ten or more counts support this clonotype. This chain connects TRBV10-3 to TRBJ2-2; TRBD2 matches at 11 bases. The junction had 4 bases not matched to a gene; V was cut back by 10 bases and J by 3 bases. Germline V gene lookup returns CDR1 ENHRY and CDR2 SYGVKD. The CDR3 contains 14 residues. In DNA, the CDR3 is TGTGCCACCGAACTAGCGGGGGACACCGGGGAGCTGTTTTTT. It yields the protein CATELAGDTGELFF.

This clonotype was detected ten times or more. The V call is TRBV15, the J call TRBJ2-3; 7 bases are shared with TRBD2. Germline lookup yields CDR1 LNHNV and CDR2 YYDKDF (reference sequence). With 4 bases clipped from V and 2 bases from J, the junction kept 3 bases outside the gene matches. This CDR3 comprises 14 residues. This CDR3 is CATSTRDYTDTQYF. The CDR3 coding sequence is TGTGCCACCAGCACGCGGGACTACACAGATACGCAGTATTTT.

This clonotype was picked up a small number of times. The CDR3 DNA sequence: TGTGCCAGCAGAGACCGCACAGATACGCAGTATTTT. It codes for CASRDRTDTQYF. V and J are TRBV27 and TRBJ2-3; D gene ambiguous. Germline V CDR1 and CDR2: MNHEY, SMNVEV (reference sequence). Trimming took 6 bases from V and 1 from J, leaving 5 bases between them. The CDR3 sequence is 12 residues long.

Many counts were recorded for this clonotype. The gene calls are TRBV30 and TRBJ2-2; TRBD2 matches at 8 bases. Trimming at V came to 7 bases and at J to 4 bases, leaving 14 bases not matched to a gene. Germline-derived CDR1 and CDR2 are GTSNPN and SVGIG (reference sequence). The CDR3 spans 16 residues. CDR3 residues: CASSFSGSVVTGELFF. CDR3 DNA sequence: TGTGCCTCCTCATTCAGCGGGAGTGTGGTCACCGGGGAGCTGTTTTTT.

The chain joins TRBV7-6 to TRBJ2-2; 11 bases match TRBD2. Unmatched junction bases numbered 6, after V lost 7 bases and J lost 2 bases. CDR1 is SGHVS, CDR2 FNYEAQ, per germline. The CDR3 has 16 residues. CDR3 protein: CASNTGLADNTGELFF. The CDR3 DNA follows: TGTGCCAGCAACACGGGACTAGCGGATAACACCGGGGAGCTGTTTTTT.

Only a few counts were recorded for this clonotype. The V call is TRBV30, the J call TRBJ2-3; 11 bases map to TRBD1. V lost 0 bases to trimming and J lost 5 bases; unmatched junction nucleotides: 7. There are 16 residues in the CDR3. Germline V gene data show CDR1 as GTSNPN and CDR2 as SVGIG (reference sequence). The CDR3 protein is CAWSVPGQGARDTQYF. Written as DNA, the CDR3 is TGTGCCTGGAGTGTACCCGGACAGGGGGCGAGAGATACGCAGTATTTT.

In its sample, this clonotype was seen a few times. This chain connects TRBV19 to TRBJ2-7, with D perhaps TRBD2 (6 bases). Germline assignment: CDR1 LNHDA and CDR2 SQIVND (reference sequence). V dropped 3 bases and J dropped 4 bases, with 10 bases sitting between them. This CDR3 is 13 amino acids long. CDR3 amino acids: CASSMTGAYEQYF. The CDR3 DNA is TGTGCCAGTAGTATGACGGGAGCTTACGAGCAGTACTTC. The variable domain in full, completed from reference TRBV19 and TRBJ2-7, reads DGGITQSPKYLFRKEGQNVTLSCEQNLNHDAMYWYRQDPGQGLRLIYYSQIVNDFQKGDIAEGYSVSREKKESFPLTVTSAQKNPTAFYLCASSMTGAYEQYFGPGTRLTVT.

In this sample, this clonotype turned up many times. The V and J genes are TRBV30 and TRBJ1-1, with D possibly TRBD1 on 6 matching bases. The CDR3 loop spans 14 amino acids. Per the germline V gene, CDR1 is GTSNPN and CDR2 is SVGIG (reference sequence). V shed 1 base and J shed 0 bases, with 9 bases lying between them. The CDR3 bases are TGTGCCTGGAGTGGGACAGCATTGAACACTGAAGCTTTCTTT. This encodes CAWSGTALNTEAFF.

This clonotype was observed a few times. The rearrangement joins TRBV30 to TRBJ2-1; maybe TRBD2 (5 bases). The germline V gene encodes CDR1 GTSNPN and CDR2 SVGIG (reference sequence). V was pared by 3 bases and J by 9 bases, with 15 bases between. The CDR3 contains 13 residues. CDR3 DNA sequence: TGTGCCTGGAGCGGTGGTAGCGTCACTGAGCAGTTCTTC. Protein sequence: CAWSGGSVTEQFF.

This clonotype was counted at least ten times. This chain links TRBV9 with TRBJ2-7; 15 nucleotides agree with TRBD2. Per the germline V gene, CDR1 is SGDLS and CDR2 is YYNGEE. V lost 4 bases, J lost 4 bases, and 6 bases stayed unmatched. The CDR3 sequence is 16 residues long. The CDR3 region is CASSPGLAGGGYEQYF. The CDR3 coding sequence is TGTGCCAGCAGCCCGGGACTAGCGGGGGGTGGATACGAGCAGTACTTC.

This clonotype was counted only a few times. V and J are TRBV19 and TRBJ2-7; no clear D gene. Trimming cost V 10 bases and J 6 bases, with 19 bases left between them. The CDR3 runs to 13 residues. Germline V gene data show CDR1 as LNHDA and CDR2 as SQIVND (reference sequence). CDR3 DNA: TGTGCCACCTCCCCGGTGGGGTACGGCGAGCAGTACTTC. Its translation is CATSPVGYGEQYF.